This TCR beta chain originates from a study of T-cell reconstitution after alpha-beta-depleted transplantation in children. Points from the study as a whole: As was reported, about two months after transplant, alpha-beta T cells came from several hundred expanded graft clones. Surviving thymic progenitors and recipient T cells were the source of high TCRbeta diversity at day 60 in some patients. T-cell numbers and diversity, one year after transplant, stemmed largely from T cells that were newly produced.

The CDR3 has 15 amino acids. Germline loops: CDR1 SGHVS, CDR2 FQNEAQ. Trimming stripped 4 bases from V and 6 bases from J, with 17 bases between. In the case of this clonotype: Its antigen is not known.

The library targeted TCRbeta and was prepared with unique molecular identifiers. TCRdb re-called the PCR reads through MiXCR, storing one row per CDR3 protein. The profile shows hundreds of thousands of distinct CDR3 sequences, roughly 15% of them singletons. The clonotype was recovered from a male patient under 18 who had a stem cell transplant for acute lymphoblastic leukemia, so the T cells may come from the graft donor. The sample in question was PBMCs, mostly from graft donor cells, obtained 360 days after TCRalphabeta/CD19-depleted stem cell transplant. The rearrangement links TRBV7-8 to TRBJ2-3; no clear D. CDR3 nucleotide sequence: TGTGCCAGCAGCTCACTGGACCTGCTTGAGGATACGCAGTATTTT. This encodes CASSSLDLLEDTQYF.